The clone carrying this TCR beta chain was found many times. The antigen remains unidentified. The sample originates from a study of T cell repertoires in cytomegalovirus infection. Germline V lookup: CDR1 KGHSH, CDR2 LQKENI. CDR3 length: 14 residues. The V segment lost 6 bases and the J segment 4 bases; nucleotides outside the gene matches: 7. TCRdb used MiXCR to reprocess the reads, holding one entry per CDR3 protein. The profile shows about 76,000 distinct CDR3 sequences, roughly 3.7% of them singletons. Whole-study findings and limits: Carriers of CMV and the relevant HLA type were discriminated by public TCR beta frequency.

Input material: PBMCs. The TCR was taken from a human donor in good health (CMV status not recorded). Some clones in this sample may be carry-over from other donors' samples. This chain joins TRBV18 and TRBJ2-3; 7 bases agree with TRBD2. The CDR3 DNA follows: TGTGCCAGCTCCCCCTTCGCGGGGGCAGATACGCAGTATTTT. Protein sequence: CASSPFAGADTQYF.